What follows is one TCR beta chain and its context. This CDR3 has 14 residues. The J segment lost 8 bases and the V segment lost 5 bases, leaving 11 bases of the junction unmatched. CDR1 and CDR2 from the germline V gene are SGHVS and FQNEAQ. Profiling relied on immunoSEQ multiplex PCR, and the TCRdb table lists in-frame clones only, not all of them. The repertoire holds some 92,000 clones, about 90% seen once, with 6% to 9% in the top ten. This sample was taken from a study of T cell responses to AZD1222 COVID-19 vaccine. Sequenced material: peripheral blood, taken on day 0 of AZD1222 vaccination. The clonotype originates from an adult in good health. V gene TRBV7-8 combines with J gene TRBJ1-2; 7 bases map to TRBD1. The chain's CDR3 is CASSPLGGLRGYTF. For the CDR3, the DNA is TGTGCCAGCAGCCCGCTAGGGGGCCTTAGAGGCTACACCTTC. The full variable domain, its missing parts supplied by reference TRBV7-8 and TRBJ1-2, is GAGVSQSPRYKVAKRGQDVALRCDPISGHVSLFWYQQALGQGPEFLTYFQNEAQLDKSGLPSDRFFAERPEGSVSTLKIQRTQQEDSAVYLCASSPLGGLRGYTFGSGTRLTVV.